The clone carrying this TCR beta chain was recorded many times. Its target is unknown. The data are from a study of T cells in Graves' hyperthyroidism and ophthalmopathy. Ophthalmopathy patients had moderate-to-severe active disease, CAS ≥3, NOSPECS ≥4, and disease duration under 3 months. Patients were excluded for uncontrolled infection, other autoimmune disease, pregnancy or lactation. The V gene's germline CDR1 is KGHSH and CDR2 LQKENI. Trimming took off 6 bases at V and 4 bases at J, with 15 bases between the two ends. The CDR3 runs 15 residues. General study points: Most thyroid clonotypes with frequency above 0.001 were detected in blood. Ophthalmopathy was model-predicted a median roughly 6.3 months pre-onset.

Amplification targeted TCR beta CDR3 regions from RNA transcripts. The TCR CDR3 was amplified in a first-round RT-PCR using the HTBI primer set. TCRdb used MiXCR to reprocess the multiplex PCR reads, holding one entry per CDR3 protein. The sample yields 500,000 to 650,000 distinct CDR3 sequences, 15% to 20% seen once. The gene calls are TRBV18 and TRBJ1-4; perhaps TRBD1 as D (6 bases). This receptor was obtained from a woman aged 18-29 years with Graves' ophthalmopathy. Source material: blood. Written as DNA, the CDR3 is TGTGCCAGCTCGAATAACGGACAGATTAATGAAAAACTGTTTTTT. Encoded protein: CASSNNGQINEKLFF.